This T cell receptor beta chain originates from a study of OX40 agonist ivuxolimab in advanced cancers. The method was immunoSEQ multiplex PCR; TCRdb's version includes in-frame clones alone and lacks a portion of them. The sample consists of more than 75,000 clones, 84% of them appearing once. Losses at the gene ends were 2 bases for V and 9 bases for J; bases not matched to a gene: 12. This CDR3 is built from 14 residues. Germline V gene data show CDR1 as GTSNPN and CDR2 as SVGIG (reference sequence). This receptor was taken from an adult with an advanced solid tumor such as melanoma, head and neck, liver or kidney cancer. Sequenced material: CD4+ or CD8+ T cells sorted from blood, taken in a trial of the OX40 agonist ivuxolimab. This chain joins TRBV30 and TRBJ2-7, with TRBD2 matching over 8 bases. The DNA for the CDR3 is TGTGCCTGGAGTCCGACCGGGGGGGAAGCAAGGCAGTACTTC. Its translation: CAWSPTGGEARQYF.